A single sample gave rise to the 16 T cell receptor beta chains below, sequenced in a study of beta chain features in type 1 diabetes. Expressed TCRB transcripts got sequenced, as all isolated RNA was reverse transcribed. TCRdb's copy holds only in-frame clones and misses some; the assay was immunoSEQ multiplex PCR. The data hold just over 600,000 clones, with about 16% observed a single time. Sequenced: naive CD4+ T cells from blood. These receptors originate from a man aged 18 to 35 in good health.

This sequence joins TRBV4-3 and TRBJ1-2; D is ambiguous. Germline CDR1 reads LGHNA; CDR2 reads YSLEER. The V end was cut by 1 base, the J end by 1 base, with 10 bases between. This CDR3 has 15 residues. Written as DNA, the CDR3 is TGCGCCAGCAGCCAAGGTTATTCCTTTAACTATGGCTACACCTTC. Amino acid sequence: CASSQGYSFNYGYTF.

V is TRBV30 and J is TRBJ1-2, with D perhaps matching TRBD1 (5 bases). CDR1 and CDR2 (germline): GTSNPN, SVGIG (reference sequence). CDR3 length equals 14 residues. The ends were cut back, 2 bases at V and 8 bases at J, with 18 bases in the middle. The CDR3 protein is CAWSPNTGSHGYTF. In DNA form, the CDR3 reads TGTGCCTGGAGTCCCAACACAGGATCCCACGGCTACACCTTC.

The V and J genes are TRBV10-3 and TRBJ1-5; D perhaps matches TRBD1 (6 bases). Trimming shortened V by 6 bases and J by 1 base, and 10 bases separated the two germline ends. Germline V gene data show CDR1 as ENHRY and CDR2 as SYGVKD. The CDR3 extends over 14 amino acids. Here the CDR3 reads CAIRGARSNQPQHF. CDR3 nucleotide sequence: TGTGCCATCAGGGGGGCCCGGAGCAATCAGCCCCAGCATTTT.

The rearrangement joins TRBV10-3 to TRBJ2-5, with D maybe TRBD2 (5 bases). The CDR3 is made up of 17 amino acids. V lost 0 bases to trimming and J lost 2 bases, with 16 bases between them. Germline V gene lookup returns CDR1 ENHRY and CDR2 SYGVKD. CDR3 in amino acids: CAISESGRGLQQETQYF. The DNA for the CDR3 is TGTGCCATCAGTGAGTCGGGCCGAGGACTCCAACAAGAGACCCAGTACTTC.

The CDR3 protein is CAISAAGADTGELFF. The DNA for the CDR3 is TGTGCCATCAGTGCGGCGGGGGCGGACACCGGGGAGCTGTTTTTT. The rearrangement links TRBV10-3 to TRBJ2-2, with TRBD2 as a possible D gene (7 bases). The CDR3 runs to 15 residues. Germline V gene lookup returns CDR1 ENHRY and CDR2 SYGVKD. V shed 4 bases and J shed 3 bases, with 12 bases lying between them.

A few counts support this clone. Different DNA sequences within this sample yield the same CDR3. The rearrangement links TRBV28 to TRBJ2-4; the D is unclear. CDR1 and CDR2 (germline): MDHEN, SYDVKM. V was trimmed by 2 bases and J by 0 bases, leaving 5 bases between them. CDR3 length equals 14 residues. CDR3 bases: TGTGCCAGCAGTTTAAAACTAGCCAAAAACATTCAGTACTTC. As protein: CASSLKLAKNIQYF. Combining the CDR3 with reference TRBV28 and TRBJ2-4 gives the whole variable domain DVKVTQSSRYLVKRTGEKVFLECVQDMDHENMFWYRQDPGLGLRLIYFSYDVKMKEKGDIPEGYSVSREKKERFSLILESASTNQTSMYLCASSLKLAKNIQYFGAGTRLSVL.

This clone has a handful of counts. The chain joins TRBV25-1 to TRBJ2-7; D remains ambiguous. CDR1 is MGHDK and CDR2 is SYGVNS in the germline V gene. This CDR3 has 13 residues. V shed 4 bases and J shed 0 bases, with 7 bases lying between them. The chain's CDR3 is CASSGTDSYEQYF. The CDR3 DNA reads as TGTGCCAGCAGTGGGACGGACTCCTACGAGCAGTACTTC.

The chain couples TRBV7-9 to TRBJ1-5, with 9 bases fitting TRBD1. Germline lookup yields CDR1 SEHNR and CDR2 FQNEAQ (reference sequence). CDR3 length equals 15 residues. V lost 6 bases to trimming and J lost 5 bases; unmatched junction nucleotides: 8. The CDR3: CASREGQGLDQPQHF. As DNA, the CDR3 is TGTGCCAGCAGAGAAGGACAGGGGCTTGATCAGCCCCAGCATTTT. The full variable domain, its missing parts supplied by reference TRBV7-9 and TRBJ1-5, is DTGVSQNPRHKITKRGQNVTFRCDPISEHNRLYWYRQTLGQGPEFLTYFQNEAQLEKSRLLSDRFSAERPKGSFSTLEIQRTEQGDSAMYLCASREGQGLDQPQHFGDGTRLSIL.

This chain connects TRBV28 to TRBJ2-7, with D possibly called TRBD1 or TRBD2 (6 bases each). V lost 1 base and J lost 0, with 16 bases in between. This CDR3 contains 17 residues. From germline, CDR1 is MDHEN and CDR2 SYDVKM. CDR3 sequence reads: CASSLSWGAHSSYEQYF. DNA of the CDR3: TGTGCCAGCAGTTTATCATGGGGGGCTCATTCCTCCTACGAGCAGTACTTC. Variable domain in full (rest from reference TRBV28 and TRBJ2-7): DVKVTQSSRYLVKRTGEKVFLECVQDMDHENMFWYRQDPGLGLRLIYFSYDVKMKEKGDIPEGYSVSREKKERFSLILESASTNQTSMYLCASSLSWGAHSSYEQYFGPGTRLTVT.

This clone was seen more than once but under ten times. The gene calls are TRBV30 and TRBJ1-3, with 9 bases aligning to TRBD1. V dropped 0 bases and J dropped 5; count of bases not matched to a gene: 5. From germline, CDR1 is GTSNPN and CDR2 SVGIG (reference sequence). This CDR3 spans 15 amino acids. DNA of the CDR3: TGTGCCTGGAGTGTCGGGACAGGGAACCGAAACACCATATATTTT. Amino acids: CAWSVGTGNRNTIYF.

This clone appeared a single time. This chain joins TRBV28 and TRBJ2-5; D is possibly TRBD1 (5 bases). Trimming removed 8 bases from V and 1 base from J, with 14 bases in between. The CDR3 length is 14 residues. In germline, CDR1 is MDHEN, CDR2 SYDVKM. CDR3: CASVQGVFQETQYF. The CDR3 DNA is TGTGCCAGCGTTCAGGGTGTGTTCCAAGAGACCCAGTACTTC.

This clone was counted a few times. The chain recombines TRBV7-9 with TRBJ2-7; TRBD2 agrees at 10 bases. J lost 1 base, V lost 3 bases, and 6 bases had no gene match. The CDR3 spans 16 residues. Germline V gene data show CDR1 as SEHNR and CDR2 as FQNEAQ (reference sequence). CDR3: CASSLTGTSVSYEQYF. The CDR3 nucleotides read TGTGCCAGCAGCTTGACCGGGACTAGCGTATCCTACGAGCAGTACTTC. Full variable domain (outside the CDR3, taken from reference TRBV7-9 and TRBJ2-7): DTGVSQNPRHKITKRGQNVTFRCDPISEHNRLYWYRQTLGQGPEFLTYFQNEAQLEKSRLLSDRFSAERPKGSFSTLEIQRTEQGDSAMYLCASSLTGTSVSYEQYFGPGTRLTVT.

The chain is built from TRBV27 and TRBJ1-3; D remains ambiguous. V dropped 4 bases and J dropped 2 bases, with 12 bases sitting between them. Germline V gene data show CDR1 as MNHEY and CDR2 as SMNVEV (reference sequence). This CDR3 comprises 15 residues. The CDR3 nucleotides are TGTGCCAGCAGTTCGCAATTGCGGGCTGGAAACACCATATATTTT. Amino acids: CASSSQLRAGNTIYF.

The chain combines TRBV5-1 with TRBJ1-3; no clear D gene. This CDR3 is built from 13 residues. Trimming took off 8 bases at V and 0 bases at J, with 9 bases between the two ends. Germline V lookup: CDR1 SGHRS, CDR2 YFSETQ. The CDR3 coding sequence is TGCGCCAGTCAACTTTCCTCTGGAAACACCATATATTTT. It specifies CASQLSSGNTIYF.

V gene TRBV7-2 combines with J gene TRBJ2-7; D not certain. The CDR3 runs to 12 residues. The germline CDR1 and CDR2 sequences are SGHTA and FQGNSA. Trimming took 6 bases from V and 3 from J, leaving 9 bases between them. The CDR3 DNA reads as TGTGCCAGCAGGGAATCCCACTACGAGCAGTACTTC. This encodes CASRESHYEQYF.

This clone was observed a handful of times. This chain connects TRBV7-2 to TRBJ2-4; 15 positions agree with TRBD2. The V segment lost 3 bases and the J segment 0 bases; nucleotides outside the gene matches: 6. CDR3 size: 19 residues. Germline loops: CDR1 SGHTA, CDR2 FQGNSA. CDR3 amino acids: CASSLLGLAGGLAKNIQYF. In DNA, the CDR3 is TGTGCCAGCAGCTTGCTAGGACTAGCGGGGGGGTTAGCCAAAAACATTCAGTACTTC.